Listed below are T cell receptor beta chains from one sample, sequenced in a study of blood T cells in healthy people across ages. One entry per CDR3 protein results from TCRdb running MiXCR on the 5' RACE reads. This sample carries 910,000 or so distinct CDR3 sequences, about 53% of them seen once, and the ten largest clones take about a fifth. The specimen sequenced was blood. The receptor set was obtained from a woman aged 60 to 75 in good health. CDR3s include the opening cysteine and the closing phenylalanine or tryptophan. The D gene is left open where the match is weak.

j_gene: TRBJ2-5; d_gene: .; v_gene: TRBV7-9; CDR3aa: CASSPMVDYQTQYF
j_gene: TRBJ2-1; d_gene: .; v_gene: TRBV20-1; CDR3aa: CSATSLNEQFF
j_gene: TRBJ1-1; d_gene: .; v_gene: TRBV5-1; CDR3aa: CASSFSDTLEAFF
j_gene: TRBJ2-5; d_gene: .; v_gene: TRBV12-3/TRBV12-4; CDR3aa: CASSLAFYGETQYF
j_gene: TRBJ2-6; d_gene: .; v_gene: TRBV29-1; CDR3aa: CSVGMGGGGANVLTF
j_gene: TRBJ2-1; d_gene: .; v_gene: TRBV5-1; CDR3aa: CASSLARGIEEQFF
j_gene: .; d_gene: TRBD1; v_gene: TRBV19; CDR3aa: CASSTRTGKSYEQYF
j_gene: TRBJ2-3; d_gene: .; v_gene: TRBV7-9; CDR3aa: CARTGVSDTQYF
j_gene: .; d_gene: TRBD2; v_gene: TRBV6-5; CDR3aa: CASRPISGAVYEQYF
j_gene: TRBJ1-2; d_gene: TRBD1; v_gene: TRBV29-1; CDR3aa: CSAVGQGPGNTF
j_gene: TRBJ2-1; d_gene: TRBD2; v_gene: TRBV7-9; CDR3aa: CASSSPGWLAEHSYNEQFF
j_gene: TRBJ1-2; d_gene: TRBD1; v_gene: TRBV14; CDR3aa: CASSQVPGGLFGYTF
j_gene: TRBJ1-2; d_gene: .; v_gene: TRBV12-3/TRBV12-4; CDR3aa: CASRVDSNYGYTF
j_gene: TRBJ2-1; d_gene: .; v_gene: TRBV15; CDR3aa: CATSRDYQEQYYNEQFF
j_gene: TRBJ2-3; d_gene: .; v_gene: TRBV27; CDR3aa: CASSVKAATDTQYF
j_gene: TRBJ2-1; d_gene: .; v_gene: TRBV4-1; CDR3aa: CASSQVVGVGEQFF
j_gene: TRBJ2-5; d_gene: TRBD2; v_gene: TRBV28; CDR3aa: CASSLGGRALAETQYF
j_gene: TRBJ1-2; d_gene: TRBD1; v_gene: TRBV12-3/TRBV12-4; CDR3aa: CASSPGTGPYGYAF
j_gene: TRBJ2-7; d_gene: TRBD1; v_gene: TRBV4-1; CDR3aa: CASSQDTGVPYEQYF
j_gene: TRBJ2-3; d_gene: .; v_gene: TRBV29-1; CDR3aa: CSVAVEGPDTQYF
j_gene: TRBJ2-3; d_gene: TRBD2; v_gene: TRBV28; CDR3aa: CASSLGTSYLTDTQYF
j_gene: TRBJ2-7; d_gene: TRBD1; v_gene: TRBV7-9; CDR3aa: CASSLVSGGPEQYF
j_gene: TRBJ1-2; d_gene: .; v_gene: TRBV2; CDR3aa: CASRNLQGNYGYTF
j_gene: TRBJ1-1; d_gene: .; v_gene: TRBV7-9; CDR3aa: CGGGTEAFF
j_gene: TRBJ2-3; d_gene: TRBD2; v_gene: TRBV28; CDR3aa: CASSLYGTSGPSSTDTQYF
j_gene: TRBJ2-7; d_gene: .; v_gene: TRBV6-5; CDR3aa: CATGPPGASYEQYF
j_gene: TRBJ2-6; d_gene: TRBD1; v_gene: TRBV29-1; CDR3aa: CSVEGGRTGHYGANVLTF
j_gene: TRBJ2-7; d_gene: TRBD1; v_gene: TRBV28; CDR3aa: CASSLRPDKSDRGKRAYEQYF
j_gene: TRBJ2-3; d_gene: .; v_gene: TRBV6-5; CDR3aa: CASSYSRLPAGDTQYF
j_gene: TRBJ2-3; d_gene: TRBD2; v_gene: TRBV28; CDR3aa: CASSLVPGLAGPRSTDTQYF
j_gene: TRBJ2-3; d_gene: .; v_gene: TRBV6-5; CDR3aa: CASSRGTSTDTQYF
j_gene: TRBJ2-5; d_gene: TRBD2; v_gene: TRBV2; CDR3aa: CASSERGLGNEQYF
j_gene: TRBJ2-7; d_gene: .; v_gene: TRBV15; CDR3aa: CATSSGTHEQYF
j_gene: TRBJ2-5; d_gene: .; v_gene: TRBV5-6; CDR3aa: CASSFSTVETQYF
j_gene: TRBJ2-1; d_gene: TRBD2; v_gene: TRBV11-2; CDR3aa: CASSLVRAGGPHEQFF
j_gene: TRBJ2-7; d_gene: TRBD1; v_gene: TRBV28; CDR3aa: CASSRPGTGIYEQYF
j_gene: TRBJ1-4; d_gene: .; v_gene: TRBV12-3/TRBV12-4; CDR3aa: CASSFRHRSLTTNEKLFF
j_gene: TRBJ2-7; d_gene: .; v_gene: TRBV28; CDR3aa: CASSFREKHYEQYF